This passage covers 17 T cell receptor beta chains from one sample sequenced in a study of T cells after posttransplantation cyclophosphamide. Treatment was busulfan-fludarabine conditioning, a marrow graft, and cyclophosphamide on days +3 and +4. Measured with immunoSEQ multiplex PCR; TCRdb has only the in-frame clones, and not every one. The sample holds roughly 12,000 clones, approximately 90% seen once. The input for sequencing was PBMCs, taken after allogeneic stem cell transplant with posttransplant cyclophosphamide. The receptors were sampled from a female patient between 25 and 45 years old who received an allogeneic stem cell transplant from an unrelated donor, was CMV-positive, and had no GVHD. Some T cells may be transferred from the graft donor.

This sequence joins TRBV27 and TRBJ2-3, with TRBD2 matching 7 bases. CDR1 MNHEY and CDR2 SMNVEV come from the germline V gene (reference sequence). This CDR3 spans 19 amino acids. V lost 3 bases to trimming and J lost 5 bases; unmatched junction nucleotides: 20. This chain's CDR3 is CASSFSYPTLAQRGDTQYF. The CDR3 DNA sequence: TGTGCCAGCAGTTTCTCTTACCCGACACTAGCGCAGAGGGGAGATACGCAGTATTTT.

The chain combines TRBV4-2 with TRBJ2-7; D is possibly TRBD2 (5 bases). CDR3 length: 15 amino acids. V lost 1 base, J lost 5 bases, and 15 bases lay in between. Germline V lookup: CDR1 LGHNA, CDR2 YNFKEQ. CDR3 loop: CASSQGALAQDEQYF. CDR3 in DNA: TGTGCCAGCAGCCAAGGCGCATTAGCGCAGGACGAGCAGTACTTC.

The sample holds one count of this clone. The chain has TRBV5-1 and TRBJ2-1, with D possibly being TRBD2 (6 bases). The CDR3 contains 14 residues. CDR1 SGHRS and CDR2 YFSETQ come from the germline V gene. Trimming pared 2 bases from V and 6 bases from J, leaving 12 bases between. The CDR3: CASSFGTGRNEQFF. The CDR3 DNA reads TGCGCCAGCAGCTTCGGGACTGGACGCAATGAGCAGTTCTTC.

The V call is TRBV27, the J call TRBJ2-1; TRBD1 matches 10 bases. Germline lookup yields CDR1 MNHEY and CDR2 SMNVEV (reference sequence). The CDR3 loop spans 15 amino acids. V shed 5 bases and J 5 bases; nucleotides not matched to a gene: 6. In DNA, the CDR3 is TGTGCCAGCAGTCTCGGGACAGGGGCTGACAATGAGCAGTTCTTC. Translation: CASSLGTGADNEQFF.

This clone was observed a few times. The chain joins TRBV11-2 to TRBJ1-6, with 7 bases identical to TRBD1. J lost 8 bases, V lost 5 bases, and 9 bases had no gene match. This CDR3 is 15 amino acids long. Germline V CDR1 and CDR2: SGHAT, FQNNGV. CDR3 sequence reads: CASSPSDRVHSPLHF. DNA of the CDR3: TGTGCCAGCAGCCCTTCCGACAGGGTCCATTCACCCCTCCACTTT.

V usage is TRBV27 and J usage is TRBJ2-3; a weak D match, TRBD2 (6 bases). This CDR3 contains 18 residues. V shed 2 bases and J shed 0 bases, with 18 bases lying between them. Germline assignment: CDR1 MNHEY and CDR2 SMNVEV (reference sequence). CDR3 coding DNA: TGTGCCAGCAGTTTAACGCGGGACTTATTGATGAGCACAGATACGCAGTATTTT. Protein sequence: CASSLTRDLLMSTDTQYF.

The CDR3 sequence is CAWRGDNQETQYF. CDR3 sequence (DNA): TGTGCCTGGAGGGGGGACAACCAAGAGACCCAGTACTTC. This chain joins TRBV30 and TRBJ2-5, with D tentatively TRBD1 (6 bases). V was cut by 3 bases and J by 0 bases, with 8 bases left in between. CDR3 length equals 13 residues. Germline V gives CDR1 GTSNPN, CDR2 SVGIG (reference sequence).

The chain links TRBV11-2 to TRBJ2-6, with 9 bases identical to TRBD1. Germline CDR1 is SGHAT and CDR2 is FQNNGV. Unmatched junction bases numbered 8, after V lost 5 bases and J lost 3 bases. The CDR3 covers 17 residues. CDR3 amino acids: CASSPLQGALGANVLTF. The CDR3 DNA reads as TGTGCCAGCAGCCCACTACAGGGGGCTCTTGGGGCCAACGTCCTGACTTTC.

A single count supports this clone. The chain uses TRBV2 and TRBJ2-7, with TRBD1 as a possible D gene (7 bases). Looked up from germline, CDR1 is SNHLY and CDR2 is FYNNEI. The ends were cut back, 7 bases at V and 2 bases at J, with 15 bases in the middle. There are 14 residues in the CDR3. Written as DNA, the CDR3 is TGTGCCAGCACCCAGGGGGACTTGGCCTACGAGCAGTACTTC. Its protein product is CASTQGDLAYEQYF.

V gene TRBV6-5 combines with J gene TRBJ2-1; 12 bases agree with TRBD2. This CDR3 has 16 amino acids. The junction had 7 bases not matched to a gene; V was cut back by 4 bases and J by 6 bases. Germline loops: CDR1 MNHEY, CDR2 SVGAGI. The CDR3 region is CASSFLRLAGANEQFF. Written as DNA, the CDR3 is TGTGCCAGCAGTTTCCTTCGACTAGCGGGAGCCAATGAGCAGTTCTTC.

The chain recombines TRBV18 with TRBJ2-7; 11 bases map to TRBD1. The CDR3 is 14 amino acids. Losses at the gene ends were 4 bases for V and 2 bases for J; bases not matched to a gene: 1. Looked up from germline, CDR1 is KGHSH and CDR2 is LQKENI. The CDR3 loop reads CASSQDRGPYEQYF. The CDR3 DNA reads TGTGCCAGCTCACAGGACAGGGGGCCCTACGAGCAGTACTTC.

This clone was seen more than once but under ten times. The V and J genes are TRBV28 and TRBJ2-1, with TRBD1 matching over 9 bases. V was pared by 6 bases and J by 7 bases, with 10 bases of the junction left unmatched. Germline CDR1 and CDR2: MDHEN and SYDVKM. The CDR3 consists of 15 residues. Written as DNA, the CDR3 is TGTGCCAGCAGCCTAGCCGGGACAGGGAGAAATGAGCAGTTCTTC. It encodes CASSLAGTGRNEQFF.

The rearrangement links TRBV11-3 to TRBJ2-5; TRBD2 aligns across 7 bases. CDR1 and CDR2 (germline): SGHNT, YENEEA. Trimming at V came to 1 base and at J to 5 bases, leaving 7 bases not matched to a gene. This CDR3 spans 15 amino acids. CDR3: CASSLAGGRGETQYF. As DNA, the CDR3 is TGTGCCAGCAGCTTAGCTGGCGGGAGAGGGGAGACCCAGTACTTC.

V usage is TRBV9 and J usage is TRBJ2-5, with unresolved D. Trimming stripped 2 bases from V and 1 base from J, with 12 bases between. Germline loops: CDR1 SGDLS, CDR2 YYNGEE. The CDR3 runs 15 residues. The CDR3 sequence is CASSVSLQVQETQYF. The CDR3 coding sequence is TGTGCCAGCAGCGTGAGCTTGCAAGTCCAAGAGACCCAGTACTTC.

The chain has TRBV6-4 and TRBJ1-6, with 11 bases aligning to TRBD1. Germline assignment: CDR1 MRHNA and CDR2 SNTAGT. The CDR3 runs 15 residues. Trimming removed 3 bases from V and 9 bases from J; junction bases left unmatched: 4. DNA of the CDR3: TGTGCCAGCAGTGAGGTGGGACAGGGGGGTTCACCCCTCCACTTT. Amino acids: CASSEVGQGGSPLHF.

This chain uses TRBV28 with TRBJ2-5, with 12 bases aligning to TRBD1. CDR1 and CDR2 from the germline V gene are MDHEN and SYDVKM. The CDR3 is 17 residues long. J lost 3 bases, V lost 3 bases, and 8 bases had no gene match. The CDR3: CASSFHPGTGGEETQYF. CDR3 coding DNA: TGTGCCAGCAGTTTCCACCCCGGGACAGGGGGCGAAGAGACCCAGTACTTC.

CDR3 in DNA: TGTGCCAGCAGCCCTTCCAGGGTGGGCAATCAGCCCCAGCATTTT. As protein: CASSPSRVGNQPQHF. This chain connects TRBV7-2 to TRBJ1-5, with D tentatively TRBD1 (5 bases). V lost 5 bases to trimming and J lost 2 bases, with 13 bases between them. Germline lookup yields CDR1 SGHTA and CDR2 FQGNSA. The CDR3 has 15 residues. Drawing the rest from reference TRBV7-2 and TRBJ1-5, the complete variable domain is GAGVSQSPSNKVTEKGKDVELRCDPISGHTALYWYRQSLGQGLEFLIYFQGNSAPDKSGLPSDRFSAERTGGSVSTLTIQRTQQEDSAVYLCASSPSRVGNQPQHFGDGTRLSIL.